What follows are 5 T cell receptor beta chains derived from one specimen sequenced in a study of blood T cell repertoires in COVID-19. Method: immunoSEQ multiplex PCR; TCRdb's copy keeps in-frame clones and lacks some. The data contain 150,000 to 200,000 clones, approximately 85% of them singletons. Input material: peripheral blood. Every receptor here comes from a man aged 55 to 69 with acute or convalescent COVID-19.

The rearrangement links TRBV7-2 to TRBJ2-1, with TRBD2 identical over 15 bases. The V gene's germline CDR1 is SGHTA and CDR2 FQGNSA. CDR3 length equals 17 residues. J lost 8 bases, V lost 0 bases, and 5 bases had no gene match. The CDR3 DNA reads TGTGCCAGCAGCTTAGCGGGACTAGCGGGAGGAAGCCATGAGCAGTTCTTC. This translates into CASSLAGLAGGSHEQFF.

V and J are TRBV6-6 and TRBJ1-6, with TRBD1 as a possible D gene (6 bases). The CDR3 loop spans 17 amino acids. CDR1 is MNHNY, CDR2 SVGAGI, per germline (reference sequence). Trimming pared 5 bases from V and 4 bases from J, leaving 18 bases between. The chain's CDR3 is CASSPSRGGFYNSPLHF. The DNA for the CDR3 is TGTGCCAGCAGTCCCTCACGGGGGGGCTTTTATAATTCACCCCTCCACTTT.

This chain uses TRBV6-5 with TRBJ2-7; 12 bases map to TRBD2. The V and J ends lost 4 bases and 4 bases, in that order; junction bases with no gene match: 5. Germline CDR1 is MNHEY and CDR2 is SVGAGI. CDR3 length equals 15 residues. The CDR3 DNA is TGTGCCAGCAGTTCACCTACTAGCGGGAGGTACGAGCAGTACTTC. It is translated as CASSSPTSGRYEQYF.

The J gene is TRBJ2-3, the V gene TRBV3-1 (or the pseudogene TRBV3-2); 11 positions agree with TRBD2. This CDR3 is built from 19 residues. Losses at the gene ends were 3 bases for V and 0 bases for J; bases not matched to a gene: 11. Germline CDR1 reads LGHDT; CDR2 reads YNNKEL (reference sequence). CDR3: CASSHRFSGRVSSTDTQYF. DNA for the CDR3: TGTGCCAGCAGCCACAGATTTAGCGGGAGGGTATCTAGCACAGATACGCAGTATTTT.

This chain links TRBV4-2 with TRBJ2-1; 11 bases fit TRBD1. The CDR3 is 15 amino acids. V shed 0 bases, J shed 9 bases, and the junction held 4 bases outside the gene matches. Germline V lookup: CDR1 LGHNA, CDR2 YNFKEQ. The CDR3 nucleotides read TGTGCCAGCAGCCAAGAAGGCGGGACAGGGGGTGAGCAGTTCTTC. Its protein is CASSQEGGTGGEQFF.